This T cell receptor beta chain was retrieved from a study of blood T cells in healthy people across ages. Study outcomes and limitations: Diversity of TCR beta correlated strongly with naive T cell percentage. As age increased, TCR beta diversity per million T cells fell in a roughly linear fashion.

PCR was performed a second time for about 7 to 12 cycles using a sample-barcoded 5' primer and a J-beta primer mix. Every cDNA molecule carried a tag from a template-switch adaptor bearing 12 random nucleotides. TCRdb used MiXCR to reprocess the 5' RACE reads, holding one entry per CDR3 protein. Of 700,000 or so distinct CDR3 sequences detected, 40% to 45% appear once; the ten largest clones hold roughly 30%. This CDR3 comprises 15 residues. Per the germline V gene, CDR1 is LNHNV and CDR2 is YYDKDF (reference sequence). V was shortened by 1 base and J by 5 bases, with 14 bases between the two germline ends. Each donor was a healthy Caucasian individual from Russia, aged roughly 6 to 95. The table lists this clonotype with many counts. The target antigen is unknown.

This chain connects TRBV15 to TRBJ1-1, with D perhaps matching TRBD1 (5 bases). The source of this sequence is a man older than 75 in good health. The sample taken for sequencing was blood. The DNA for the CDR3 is TGTGCCACCAGCAGAGTTGAAGCAGGGAAAACTGAAGCTTTCTTT. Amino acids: CATSRVEAGKTEAFF.